These T cell receptor beta chains were read from a single sample in a study of blood T cell repertoires in COVID-19. The table came from immunoSEQ multiplex PCR; TCRdb's copy has only in-frame clones and leaves some out. The sample has over 90,000 clones, about four fifths seen once; the top ten hold under 5.5%. Sequences were obtained from peripheral blood. These receptors came from a man older than 75 with COVID-19, enrolled during active disease. CDR3s include the opening cysteine and the closing phenylalanine or tryptophan. The D gene is left open where the match is weak. Size is omitted from some rows. Given values are once, few, many or a class for expanded clones.

TRBJ1-3,TRBV2,-,once,TGTGCCAGCAGTGTCTGGTCAGGGTCTGGAAACACCATATATTTT,CASSVWSGSGNTIYF
TRBJ2-2,TRBV3-1/TRBV3-2,TRBD2,-,TGTGCCAGCAGCCGAAGACTAGCGGGAGTCACCGGGGAGCTGTTTTTT,CASSRRLAGVTGELFF
TRBJ1-1,TRBV19,-,-,TGTGCCAGTAGTATCCGGGGGGACACTGAAGCTTTCTTT,CASSIRGDTEAFF
TRBJ2-1,TRBV2,TRBD1,-,TGTGCCAGCGGGGGACAGGGGGCAGCCTACAATGAGCAGTTCTTC,CASGGQGAAYNEQFF
TRBJ2-6,TRBV30,-,-,TGTGCCTGGAGTGTGAGCGTTACCGGGGCCAACGTCCTGACTTTC,CAWSVSVTGANVLTF
TRBJ1-4,TRBV30,TRBD1,-,TGTGCCTGGAGGGCCCTTTGGGACAGTGAAAAACTGTTTTTT,CAWRALWDSEKLFF
TRBJ1-2,TRBV5-1,TRBD1,-,TGCGCCAGCAGCCTACGGACAGGGGGCCCTCCTAACTATGGCTACACCTTC,CASSLRTGGPPNYGYTF
TRBJ2-3,TRBV5-4,-,-,TGTGCCAGCAGCTGGAGAACCGCGGATACGCAGTATTTT,CASSWRTADTQYF
TRBJ1-5,TRBV30,TRBD1,-,TGTGCCTGGAGCACCAGGGGGAATCAGCCCCAGCATTTT,CAWSTRGNQPQHF
TRBJ1-1,TRBV3-1/TRBV3-2,-,-,TGTGCCAGCAGCCACTCTGGGGGGGGGAGTGAAGCTTTCTTT,CASSHSGGGSEAFF
TRBJ2-5,TRBV19,TRBD2,-,TGTGCCAGTAGTGCCCGCTATCTAGCGGGGGGCGGAGAGACCCAGTACTTC,CASSARYLAGGGETQYF
TRBJ1-1,TRBV30,TRBD1,once,TGTGCCTGGACCCTGGACAGGGGGGCCACTGAAGCTTTCTTT,CAWTLDRGATEAFF
TRBJ2-5,TRBV6-2/TRBV6-3,TRBD2,-,TGTGCCAGCAGTTACTCGCTCCCTAGCGGGGGACCCGCCGGTCAAGAGACCCAGTACTTC,CASSYSLPSGGPAGQETQYF
TRBJ1-3,TRBV3-1/TRBV3-2,-,once,TGTGCCAGCAGCCAAGAGACCCCAGGGGAACCTGGAAACACCATATATTTT,CASSQETPGEPGNTIYF
TRBJ2-5,TRBV7-2,-,-,TGTGCCAGCAGCCCGCAGGGGAGCGAGACCCAGTACTTC,CASSPQGSETQYF
TRBJ1-6,TRBV19,-,once,TGTGCCAGTAGTATAGGTGGAGATTTGAGTTCACCCCTCCACTTT,CASSIGGDLSSPLHF
TRBJ2-1,TRBV21-1,-,few,TGTGCCAGCAGCATGGGACTAGCAGATAATGAGCAGTTCTTC,CASSMGLADNEQFF
TRBJ2-5,TRBV7-9,-,-,TGTGCCAGCAGCACCCAACAGGGCCGGGGAGAGACCCAGTACTTC,CASSTQQGRGETQYF
TRBJ1-4,TRBV7-9,TRBD1,-,TGTGCCAGCAGCCCCAGGACAGGGCGAACTAATGAAAAACTGTTTTTT,CASSPRTGRTNEKLFF
TRBJ2-2,TRBV7-8,-,-,TGTGCCAGCTCCCCCCGTGGGGCAGATAACACCGGGGAGCTGTTTTTT,CASSPRGADNTGELFF
TRBJ2-1,TRBV29-1,-,-,TGCAGCGTTGATGATCGGGTGGGGGGGCCCGTATCAAGTATTAAGCAGTTCTTC,CSVDDRVGGPVSSIKQFF
TRBJ2-1,TRBV2,TRBD1,-,TGTGCCAGCAGTCGCACGACAGGGGGCAATGAGCAGTTCTTC,CASSRTTGGNEQFF
TRBJ1-1,TRBV9,TRBD1,-,TGTGCCAGCAGCAGCCGGGACAGGGGGACTGAAGCTTTCTTT,CASSSRDRGTEAFF